This TCR beta chain emerged from a study of cytomegalovirus exposure and HLA in healthy donors. This clone was recorded only once. 60 Vbeta and 13 Jbeta primers were used in PCR. Data came from immunoSEQ multiplex PCR; TCRdb stores just in-frame clones and leaves some out. The repertoire holds some 130,000 clones, with roughly 70% as singletons. The germline V and J ends were trimmed by 1 base and 7 bases, with 11 bases remaining between them. This CDR3 has 13 amino acids. CDR1 and CDR2 (germline): LNHNV, YYDKDF (reference sequence). This chain joins TRBV15 and TRBJ2-7, with D perhaps matching TRBD1 (5 bases). This clonotype was sampled from a woman aged 55-70 years in good health and CMV-seropositive. The sequenced sample consisted of PBMCs. The CDR3 is CATSRGQGREQYF. CDR3 bases: TGTGCCACCAGCAGAGGGCAGGGAAGGGAGCAGTACTTC.